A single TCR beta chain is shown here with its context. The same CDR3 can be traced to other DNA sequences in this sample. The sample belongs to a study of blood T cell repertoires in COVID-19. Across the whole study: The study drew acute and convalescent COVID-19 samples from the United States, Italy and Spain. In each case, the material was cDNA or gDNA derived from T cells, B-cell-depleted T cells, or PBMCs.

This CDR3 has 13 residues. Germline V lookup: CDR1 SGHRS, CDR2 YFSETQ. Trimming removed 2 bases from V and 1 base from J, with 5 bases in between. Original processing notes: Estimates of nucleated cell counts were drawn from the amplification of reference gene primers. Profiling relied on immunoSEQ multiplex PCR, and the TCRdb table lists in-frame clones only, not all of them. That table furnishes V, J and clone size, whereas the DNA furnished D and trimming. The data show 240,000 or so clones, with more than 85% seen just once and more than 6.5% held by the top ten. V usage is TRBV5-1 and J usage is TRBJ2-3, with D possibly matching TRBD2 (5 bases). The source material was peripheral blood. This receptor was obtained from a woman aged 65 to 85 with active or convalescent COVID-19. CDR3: CASSLAGTDTQYF. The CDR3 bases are TGCGCCAGCAGCTTAGCGGGCACAGATACGCAGTATTTT.